Listed below are T cell receptor beta chains from one sample, sequenced in a study of molecular identifiers for immune sequencing clone quantification. TCRdb re-called the PCR reads with MiXCR, one entry per CDR3 protein. The sample comprises about half a million distinct CDR3 sequences, about 20% of which are singletons, and around 0.86% rests with the top ten. Material: naive CD8+ T cells from blood, with Jurkat cell RNA spiked in. The receptors derive from a human donor in good health. Some libraries in this study had Jurkat cell RNA spiked in. The CDR3 runs from the conserved cysteine through the conserved F or W. The order of the fields is D gene, V gene, clone size, J gene, CDR3 protein, CDR3 DNA. A D gene is named only where the DNA matches it firmly. Clone size is stated in some rows and not others, as once, few, many or a class when expanded.

TRBD1	TRBV29-1	.	TRBJ2-7	CSVSRWTGSYEQYF	TGCAGCGTTTCTAGGTGGACAGGCTCCTACGAGCAGTACTTC
.	TRBV12-3/TRBV12-4	.	TRBJ1-2	CTSTRGSQRNYGYTF	TGTACCAGCACGCGTGGGAGCCAGAGAAACTATGGCTACACCTTC
TRBD2	TRBV20-1	.	TRBJ2-5	CSARDLGDTSGGYQETQYF	TGCAGTGCTAGAGATCTTGGGGATACGAGCGGGGGGTACCAAGAGACCCAGTACTTC
.	TRBV6-5	few	TRBJ1-1	CASSYGGVGEAFF	TGTGCCAGCAGTTACGGGGGGGTAGGTGAAGCTTTCTTT
.	TRBV15	few	TRBJ1-2	CATSRGYGGDNYGYTF	TGTGCCACCAGCAGAGGTTACGGGGGCGATAACTATGGCTACACCTTC
.	TRBV4-2	.	TRBJ2-7	CASSQADGGTYEQYF	TGTGCCAGCAGCCAAGCGGACGGGGGCACCTACGAGCAGTACTTC
TRBD1	TRBV27	many	TRBJ1-4	CASSTLDRDNEKLFF	TGTGCCAGCAGTACATTGGACAGGGATAATGAAAAACTGTTTTTT
TRBD2	TRBV5-5	.	TRBJ2-5	CASSLDGREGQETQYF	TGTGCCAGCAGCTTGGATGGCAGGGAGGGGCAAGAGACCCAGTACTTC
.	TRBV7-9	many	TRBJ1-5	CASSPPDGESNQPQHF	TGTGCCAGCAGCCCCCCGGACGGGGAAAGCAATCAGCCCCAGCATTTT
.	TRBV6-5	many	TRBJ1-4	CASRLRSVTNEKLFF	TGTGCCAGCAGACTCCGTTCTGTAACTAATGAAAAACTGTTTTTT
.	TRBV9	.	TRBJ2-2	CAGSVGLNTGELFF	TGTGCCGGCAGCGTAGGGCTTAACACCGGGGAGCTGTTTTTT
TRBD1	TRBV24-1	many	TRBJ2-3	CATRGQGTDTQYF	TGTGCCACGAGAGGACAGGGGACAGATACGCAGTATTTT
TRBD2	TRBV27	many	TRBJ2-3	CASSILAVTDTQYF	TGTGCCAGCAGTATCCTAGCGGTCACAGATACGCAGTATTTT
TRBD1	TRBV27	few	TRBJ2-7	CASSPGTGVAEQYF	TGTGCCAGCAGCCCCGGGACAGGGGTAGCAGAGCAGTACTTC
.	TRBV27	once	TRBJ1-5	CASSLRGENQPQRF	TGTGCCAGCAGTTTGCGGGGGGAGAATCAGCCCCAGCGTTTT
.	TRBV6-2/TRBV6-3	.	TRBJ2-7	CASSIPTKGLEQYF	TGTGCCAGCAGTATACCGACTAAGGGGCTGGAGCAGTACTTC
TRBD2	TRBV7-2	.	TRBJ2-3	CASSPSGVGPDTQYF	TGTGCCAGCAGCCCTAGCGGGGTGGGTCCAGATACGCAGTATTTT
TRBD1	TRBV19	.	TRBJ2-1	CASTTGGNEQFF	TGTGCCAGTACAACAGGGGGTAATGAGCAGTTCTTC
TRBD1	TRBV28	many	TRBJ1-5	CASSWTGGYQPQHF	TGTGCCAGCAGTTGGACAGGGGGCTATCAGCCCCAGCATTTT
.	TRBV29-1	many	TRBJ2-4	CSVDGGQLNIQYF	TGCAGCGTTGACGGGGGACAGCTAAACATTCAGTACTTC
.	TRBV6-2/TRBV6-3	many	TRBJ1-5	CVSTEALGNQPQHF	TGTGTCTCGACCGAGGCGTTGGGTAATCAGCCCCAGCATTTT
TRBD2	TRBV20-1	.	TRBJ2-7	CSSNGGLAGFLEQYF	TGCAGTTCTAATGGGGGACTAGCGGGATTCCTCGAGCAGTACTTC
.	TRBV7-2	many	TRBJ2-1	CASSVQGNEQFF	TGTGCCAGCAGCGTACAGGGTAATGAGCAGTTCTTC
TRBD2	TRBV24-1	many	TRBJ2-7	CATSDPRTSGIWEQYF	TGTGCCACCAGTGATCCCCGGACTAGCGGGATATGGGAGCAGTACTTC
TRBD1	TRBV5-1	many	TRBJ2-7	CASSPAFPGGNYEQYF	TGCGCCAGCAGCCCGGCCTTCCCAGGGGGCAACTACGAGCAGTACTTC
.	TRBV6-5	.	TRBJ2-5	CASSYSWGAGETQYF	TGTGCCAGCAGTTACTCGTGGGGGGCAGGCGAGACCCAGTACTTC
.	TRBV6-9	many	TRBJ1-1	CALGGTEAFF	TGTGCCTTGGGTGGCACTGAAGCTTTCTTT
TRBD2	TRBV20-1	.	TRBJ2-3	CSARDGLAGGDTQYF	TGCAGTGCTAGAGATGGCCTAGCGGGAGGAGATACGCAGTATTTT
TRBD2	TRBV30	few	TRBJ2-7	CAWSPPPPLAGSYEQYF	TGTGCCTGGAGTCCCCCCCCCCCCCTAGCGGGATCCTACGAGCAGTACTTC
TRBD1	TRBV5-1	many	TRBJ1-1	CASSYTGGTEAFF	TGCGCCAGCAGCTACACAGGGGGCACTGAAGCTTTCTTT
.	TRBV6-2/TRBV6-3	.	TRBJ2-7	CATRDFYYEQYF	TGTGCCACCCGGGATTTTTACTACGAGCAGTACTTC
.	TRBV7-6	many	TRBJ2-3	CASSSRPDTQYF	TGTGCCAGCAGCTCCCGACCAGATACGCAGTATTTT
.	TRBV27	.	TRBJ1-5	CAGSPGQINQPQHF	TGTGCCGGCAGTCCGGGACAAATTAATCAGCCCCAGCATTTT
.	TRBV7-9	many	TRBJ1-4	CASSPDSIELFF	TGTGCCAGCAGCCCGGACAGCATAGAACTGTTTTTT
.	TRBV11-2	many	TRBJ1-1	CASSLGTVGTEAFF	TGTGCCAGCAGCTTAGGGACAGTCGGCACTGAAGCTTTCTTT
TRBD1	TRBV4-1	.	TRBJ2-1	CASSDGPRDRVYNEQFF	TGCGCCAGCAGCGACGGCCCCCGGGACAGGGTTTACAATGAGCAGTTCTTC
TRBD1	TRBV7-9	.	TRBJ2-7	CASSLRTGGPGEQYF	TGTGCCAGCAGCCTACGGACAGGGGGGCCCGGTGAGCAGTACTTC
.	TRBV7-6	few	TRBJ1-5	CASSPFAGLGSNQPQHF	TGTGCCAGCAGCCCGTTCGCGGGGCTGGGAAGCAATCAGCCCCAGCATTTT
.	TRBV4-1	.	TRBJ2-1	CASSQDSRELDNEQFF	TGCGCCAGCAGCCAAGATTCACGGGAGCTAGACAATGAGCAGTTCTTC
.	TRBV18	.	TRBJ2-7	CASSRPGDTYEQYF	TGTGCCAGCTCACGTCCGGGAGACACCTACGAGCAGTACTTC
.	TRBV6-2/TRBV6-3	.	TRBJ2-7	CASSYSTRLPYEQYF	TGTGCCAGCAGTTACTCGACTCGACTCCCCTACGAGCAGTACTTC
TRBD1	TRBV5-1	.	TRBJ1-1	CASSPDRGVAEAFF	TGCGCCAGCAGTCCGGACAGGGGGGTAGCTGAAGCTTTCTTT
.	TRBV4-3	.	TRBJ2-1	CASSQDPPDSTYNEQFF	TGCGCCAGCAGCCAAGATCCCCCGGACAGTACTTACAATGAGCAGTTCTTC
.	TRBV12-3/TRBV12-4	few	TRBJ2-7	CASSSGTAGEQYF	TGTGCCAGCAGTTCAGGGACAGCGGGCGAGCAGTACTTC
TRBD2	TRBV20-1	many	TRBJ2-3	CSAKISGRALPDTQYF	TGCAGTGCCAAAATTAGCGGGAGGGCCTTACCAGATACGCAGTATTTT
TRBD1	TRBV7-9	few	TRBJ2-1	CASSLGVRTGRSYNEQFF	TGTGCCAGCAGCTTAGGTGTTCGGACAGGGCGGTCCTACAATGAGCAGTTCTTC
.	TRBV19	.	TRBJ2-1	CASMSGVSYNEQFF	TGTGCCAGTATGTCGGGGGTTTCCTACAATGAGCAGTTCTTC
.	TRBV4-1	many	TRBJ1-1	CASSQEPLVNTEAFF	TGCGCCAGCAGCCAAGAGCCTTTAGTGAACACTGAAGCTTTCTTT
.	TRBV28	few	TRBJ2-3	CASSSTSLSTTDTQYF	TGTGCCAGCAGTTCCACCTCGCTTAGTACCACAGATACGCAGTATTTT
.	TRBV5-6	many	TRBJ1-1	CASSFPGESLEAFF	TGTGCCAGCAGCTTTCCAGGAGAATCGCTTGAAGCTTTCTTT
.	TRBV20-1	many	TRBJ2-7	CSARDINRATYEQYF	TGCAGTGCTAGAGATATTAACAGGGCCACCTACGAGCAGTACTTC
TRBD2	TRBV7-8	once	TRBJ2-7	CASSLPSGVRTYVYEQYF	TGTGCCAGCAGCTTACCTAGCGGGGTTCGGACGTATGTCTACGAGCAGTACTTC
.	TRBV27	.	TRBJ2-7	CASSLTGTGVRSEQYF	TGTGCCAGCAGTTTAACGGGTACCGGGGTCCGGAGCGAGCAGTACTTC
TRBD2	TRBV12-3/TRBV12-4	few	TRBJ2-1	CASSFSPGLVLGEQFF	TGTGCCAGCAGTTTTTCCCCGGGACTAGTTTTGGGGGAGCAGTTCTTC
.	TRBV4-3	many	TRBJ2-7	CASSQAWGYEQYF	TGCGCCAGCAGCCAAGCGTGGGGATACGAGCAGTACTTC
.	TRBV10-2	once	TRBJ2-3	CASSEYVLNTDTQYF	TGCGCCAGCAGTGAGTATGTCCTCAACACAGATACGCAGTATTTT
.	TRBV29-1	many	TRBJ2-2	CSVVPLGKNTGELFF	TGCAGCGTCGTACCCCTTGGGAAAAACACCGGGGAGCTGTTTTTT
.	TRBV30	many	TRBJ1-1	CAWSGLHEGAFF	TGTGCCTGGAGTGGACTCCACGAGGGAGCTTTCTTT
.	TRBV20-1	many	TRBJ2-3	CSARPSDQDTQYF	TGCAGTGCTAGGCCGTCTGACCAAGATACGCAGTATTTT